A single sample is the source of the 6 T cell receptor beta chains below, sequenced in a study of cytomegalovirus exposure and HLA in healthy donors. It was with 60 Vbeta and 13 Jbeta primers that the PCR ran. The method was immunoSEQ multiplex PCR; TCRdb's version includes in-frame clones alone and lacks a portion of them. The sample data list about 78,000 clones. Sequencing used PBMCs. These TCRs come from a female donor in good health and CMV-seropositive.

The CDR3 here is CASSLVQGRNTDTQYF. As DNA, the CDR3 is TGCGCCAGCAGCTTGGTCCAGGGCCGGAACACAGATACGCAGTATTTT. This rearrangement joins TRBV5-1 to TRBJ2-3, with D maybe TRBD1 (5 bases). The V end was cut by 0 bases, the J end by 2 bases, with 13 bases between. Germline CDR1 reads SGHRS; CDR2 reads YFSETQ. CDR3 size: 16 residues.

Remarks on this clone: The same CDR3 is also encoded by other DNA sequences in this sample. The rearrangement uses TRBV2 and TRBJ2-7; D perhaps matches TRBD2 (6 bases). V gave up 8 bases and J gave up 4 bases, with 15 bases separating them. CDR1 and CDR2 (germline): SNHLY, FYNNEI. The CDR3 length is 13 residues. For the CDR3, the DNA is TGTGCCAGCTATTGGGCTAGCGTTTACGAGCAGTACTTC. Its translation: CASYWASVYEQYF.

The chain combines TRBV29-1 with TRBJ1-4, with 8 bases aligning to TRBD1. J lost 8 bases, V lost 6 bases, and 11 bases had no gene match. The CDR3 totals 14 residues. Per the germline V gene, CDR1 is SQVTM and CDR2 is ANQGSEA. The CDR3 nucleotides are TGCAGCGTGGGACAGGTCGGAGGTAACGAAAAACTGTTTTTT. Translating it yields CSVGQVGGNEKLFF.

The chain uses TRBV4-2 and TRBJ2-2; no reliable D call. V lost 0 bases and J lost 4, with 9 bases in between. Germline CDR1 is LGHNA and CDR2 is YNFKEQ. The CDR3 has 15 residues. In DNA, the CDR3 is TGTGCCAGCAGCCAAGAAGGCCGAGGCACCGGGGAGCTGTTTTTT. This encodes CASSQEGRGTGELFF.

CDR3 DNA: TGTGCCAGCAGCGTAGTCGGTGGGGAGGGGGAGACCCAGTACTTC. Translating gives CASSVVGGEGETQYF. This rearrangement joins TRBV9 to TRBJ2-5; 7 bases are shared with TRBD2. V gave up 0 bases and J gave up 5 bases; unmatched junction bases: 7. This CDR3 contains 15 residues. Germline-derived CDR1 and CDR2 are SGDLS and YYNGEE.

DNA for the CDR3: TGTGCCAGCAGCCAAGGCCCAGCGGGAGGTTCGGGGGCCCAGTACTTC. It translates to CASSQGPAGGSGAQYF. V usage is TRBV4-2 and J usage is TRBJ2-5; 9 bases align to TRBD2. The CDR3 has 16 residues. CDR1 is LGHNA and CDR2 is YNFKEQ in the germline V gene. With 1 base clipped from V and 9 bases from J, the junction kept 12 bases outside the gene matches.